These 9 T cell receptor beta chains were all obtained from the same sample, sequenced in a study of blood T cell repertoires in COVID-19. Profiled with immunoSEQ multiplex PCR; TCRdb holds only in-frame clones, not every one. The sample comprises 100,000 to 150,000 clones, more than 70% of which are singletons, and about a tenth rests with the top ten. Sequencing was carried out using peripheral blood. The receptors derive from a man in his forties or fifties with acute or convalescent COVID-19.

The J gene is TRBJ2-6, the V gene TRBV10-1; 12 nucleotides line up with TRBD2. From germline, CDR1 is WNHNN and CDR2 SYGVQD (reference sequence). V shed 6 bases, J shed 3 bases, and the junction held 6 bases outside the gene matches. The CDR3 runs 17 residues. CDR3 protein: CASSPGLAGYGANVLTF. The CDR3 DNA follows: TGCGCCAGCAGCCCGGGACTAGCGGGTTATGGGGCCAACGTCCTGACTTTC.

The chain is built from TRBV5-4 and TRBJ2-3; D uncertain. The CDR3 runs to 13 residues. CDR1 and CDR2 (germline): SGHNT, YYREEE (reference sequence). V was trimmed by 1 base and J by 3 bases, leaving 6 bases between them. CDR3 bases: TGTGCCAGCAGCTTGACATATACAGATACGCAGTATTTT. Translation gives CASSLTYTDTQYF. The full variable domain, its missing parts supplied by reference TRBV5-4 and TRBJ2-3, is ETGVTQSPTHLIKTRGQQVTLRCSSQSGHNTVSWYQQALGQGPQFIFQYYREEENGRGNFPPRFSGLQFPNYSSELNVNALELDDSALYLCASSLTYTDTQYFGPGTRLTVL.

The chain combines TRBV4-1 with TRBJ1-4; 12 bases map to TRBD1. This CDR3 is built from 18 residues. V was clipped by 3 bases and J by 2 bases; unmatched bases: 7. Germline-derived CDR1 and CDR2 are MGHRA and YSYEKL. The CDR3 reads CASSHPGTGGFTNEKLFF. The CDR3, as DNA: TGCGCCAGCAGCCACCCCGGGACAGGGGGCTTCACTAATGAAAAACTGTTTTTT.

This clone has a handful of counts. The J gene is TRBJ2-1, the V gene TRBV2; D gene ambiguous. This CDR3 comprises 14 residues. V lost 6 bases and J lost 1, with 10 bases in between. CDR1 SNHLY and CDR2 FYNNEI come from the germline V gene. The CDR3 loop is CASSNEVSYNEQFF. CDR3 DNA: TGTGCCAGCAGCAATGAGGTGTCCTACAATGAGCAGTTCTTC.

The chain links TRBV6-5 to TRBJ1-2, with D possibly matching TRBD1 (5 bases). CDR3 size: 13 residues. In germline, CDR1 is MNHEY, CDR2 SVGAGI. V was clipped by 6 bases and J by 3 bases, with 11 bases between them. CDR3 amino acids: CASRSTGDYGYTF. In nucleotides, the CDR3 is TGTGCCAGCAGATCAACGGGGGACTATGGCTACACCTTC.

The genes are TRBV5-1 and TRBJ2-2, with 9 positions matching TRBD2. Trimming removed 1 base from V and 4 bases from J; junction bases left unmatched: 5. This CDR3 has 16 amino acids. Germline V lookup: CDR1 SGHRS, CDR2 YFSETQ. This CDR3 reads CASSLRGLASTGELFF. CDR3 DNA: TGCGCCAGCAGCTTGCGAGGACTAGCGTCCACCGGGGAGCTGTTTTTT.

The V and J genes are TRBV5-8 and TRBJ1-1; D might be TRBD1 (6 bases). Germline loops: CDR1 SGHTS, CDR2 YDEGEE. This CDR3 spans 17 amino acids. The V gene lost 0 bases and the J gene lost 4 bases, with 19 bases spanning the gap. The CDR3 DNA reads TGTGCCAGCAGCTTGGCCCTAATGGTACACAGGGCCACTGAAGCTTTCTTT. This translates into CASSLALMVHRATEAFF.

The CDR3 sequence: CSASRTGKSTEAFF. In DNA form, the CDR3 reads TGCAGCGCCAGCAGGACAGGGAAAAGCACTGAAGCTTTCTTT. The chain uses TRBV29-1 and TRBJ1-1, with 8 bases lining up with TRBD1. J lost 4 bases, V lost 7 bases, and 11 bases had no gene match. The CDR3 loop spans 14 amino acids. Germline CDR1 SQVTM, CDR2 ANQGSEA.

For the CDR3, the DNA is TGTGCCAGTAGTCGGGGACAGGGGGCCCATGGCTACACCTTC. The encoded protein is CASSRGQGAHGYTF. The V call is TRBV19, the J call TRBJ1-2; 12 nucleotides line up with TRBD1. The V gene end was trimmed by 5 bases and the J gene end by 6 bases; junction bases not matched to a gene: 4. The length of the CDR3 is 14 residues. Germline V CDR1 and CDR2: LNHDA, SQIVND (reference sequence).